These 23 T cell receptor beta chains were sequenced from one sample in a study of blood T cell repertoires in COVID-19. The method was immunoSEQ multiplex PCR; TCRdb's version includes in-frame clones alone and lacks a portion of them. The sample contains more than 95,000 clones, around 90% of which appear only once. Sequenced material: peripheral blood. These receptors all stem from a human donor in a cohort sampled during active COVID-19.

The rearrangement uses TRBV18 and TRBJ1-5; TRBD1 aligns across 9 bases. The CDR3 is 15 residues long. Trimming cost V 3 bases and J 7 bases; bases outside gene matches: 7. The germline V gene has CDR1 KGHSH and CDR2 LQKENI. The CDR3 nucleotides are TGTGCCAGCTCACCCCAGGGGGACAGGGTGCAGCCCCAGCATTTT. Amino acids: CASSPQGDRVQPQHF.

The V gene is TRBV27, the J gene TRBJ2-1, with 10 positions matching TRBD2. CDR1 is MNHEY and CDR2 is SMNVEV in the germline V gene (reference sequence). V dropped 4 bases and J dropped 8; count of bases not matched to a gene: 11. The CDR3 extends over 16 amino acids. The CDR3 region is CASSSPPSGSAYEQFF. In nucleotides, the CDR3 is TGTGCCAGCAGTTCTCCTCCTAGCGGGAGTGCCTATGAGCAGTTCTTC.

J is TRBJ2-3 and V is TRBV27, with D possibly matching TRBD1 (5 bases). Germline lookup yields CDR1 MNHEY and CDR2 SMNVEV (reference sequence). This CDR3 has 13 residues. V lost 6 bases and J 0 bases, leaving 7 bases between the germline ends. The CDR3, as DNA: TGTGCCAGCAGGACAGAAAGCACAGATACGCAGTATTTT. Translation gives CASRTESTDTQYF.

This chain connects TRBV4-2 to TRBJ2-3, with TRBD2 matching over 9 bases. Looked up from germline, CDR1 is LGHNA and CDR2 is YNFKEQ. CDR3 length equals 17 residues. V was clipped by 0 bases and J by 4 bases; unmatched bases: 8. This CDR3 is CASSQDSGGFMADTQYF. In DNA, the CDR3 is TGTGCCAGCAGCCAAGACAGCGGGGGGTTTATGGCAGATACGCAGTATTTT.

The CDR3 loop is CASSFGSSGYQETQYF. As DNA, the CDR3 is TGTGCCAGCAGTTTCGGTAGTAGCGGATACCAAGAGACCCAGTACTTC. The V call is TRBV28, the J call TRBJ2-5, with TRBD2 as a possible D gene (6 bases). Trimming pared 3 bases from V and 0 bases from J, leaving 14 bases between. The CDR3 is made up of 16 amino acids. CDR1 is MDHEN, CDR2 SYDVKM, per germline.

The chain has TRBV5-1 and TRBJ1-1; D is perhaps TRBD1 (5 bases). Trimming shortened V by 1 base and J by 5 bases, and 12 bases separated the two germline ends. Germline V lookup: CDR1 SGHRS, CDR2 YFSETQ. The CDR3 extends over 14 amino acids. CDR3: CASSLSGFRTEAFF. The CDR3 nucleotides read TGCGCCAGCAGCTTGTCAGGGTTTAGGACTGAAGCTTTCTTT.

With respect to this clone: This CDR3 is also generated by other DNA sequences in the sample. V usage is TRBV19 and J usage is TRBJ2-7; 10 nucleotides match TRBD1. The germline V gene encodes CDR1 LNHDA and CDR2 SQIVND (reference sequence). Trimming at V came to 5 bases and at J to 3 bases, leaving 1 base not matched to a gene. The CDR3 is 13 residues long. The DNA for the CDR3 is TGTGCCAGTAGTGACAGGGGGCGCTACGAGCAGTACTTC. This translates into CASSDRGRYEQYF.

The chain couples TRBV7-2 to TRBJ1-6, with 8 nucleotides matching TRBD1. Trimming took 4 bases from V and 5 from J; bases not matched to a gene: 16. Looked up from germline, CDR1 is SGHTA and CDR2 is FQGNSA. This CDR3 is built from 19 residues. CDR3 sequence (DNA): TGTGCCAGCAGCTCCACACGAAGACAGGGGTTGGGTAATAATTCACCCCTCCACTTT. Its protein product is CASSSTRRQGLGNNSPLHF.

This clone came up a few times. This chain uses TRBV5-5 with TRBJ2-6; 8 bases are shared with TRBD1. Germline V gives CDR1 SGHKS, CDR2 YYEKEE (reference sequence). Losses at the gene ends were 2 bases for V and 0 bases for J; bases not matched to a gene: 10. The CDR3 covers 19 residues. For the CDR3, the DNA is TGTGCCAGCAGCTTAAACCGGGACAGGTTTTCCTCTGGGGCCAACGTCCTGACTTTC. This encodes CASSLNRDRFSSGANVLTF.

The chain employs TRBV28 and TRBJ1-5, with TRBD1 matching 8 bases. The CDR3 has 14 amino acids. With V trimmed by 10 bases and J by 6 bases, 11 bases remained unmatched. Germline-derived CDR1 and CDR2 are MDHEN and SYDVKM. The CDR3 region has the DNA TGTGCCACCAGAGTCCAGGGGGCACGTCAGCCCCAGCATTTT. Translating gives CATRVQGARQPQHF.

The CDR3 protein is CASSLASGANVLTF. CDR3 nucleotides: TGTGCCAGCAGCTTAGCGAGCGGGGCCAACGTCCTGACTTTC. The chain joins TRBV7-9 to TRBJ2-6; D is uncertain. The germline V gene has CDR1 SEHNR and CDR2 FQNEAQ (reference sequence). The CDR3 spans 14 residues. Trimming left V 0 bases short and J 4 bases short, with 4 bases between.

This chain joins TRBV11-2 and TRBJ2-1, with D possibly TRBD1 on 5 matching bases. V lost 5 bases to trimming and J lost 2 bases, with 10 bases between them. CDR1 is SGHAT, CDR2 FQNNGV, per germline. CDR3 size: 14 residues. CDR3 in amino acids: CASSTGRAYNEQFF. The CDR3, as DNA: TGTGCCAGCAGCACAGGACGGGCCTACAATGAGCAGTTCTTC.

In its sample, this clone was seen once. The genes are TRBV29-1 and TRBJ1-3; TRBD1 matches 9 bases. V shed 6 bases, J shed 1 base, and the junction held 10 bases outside the gene matches. Germline V gives CDR1 SQVTM, CDR2 ANQGSEA. The CDR3 is 16 residues long. The CDR3 here is CSVSLTGGASGNTIYF. In nucleotides, the CDR3 is TGCAGCGTATCATTAACAGGGGGCGCATCTGGAAACACCATATATTTT.

V is TRBV18 and J is TRBJ2-1; possibly TRBD2 for D (5 bases). The germline V and J ends were trimmed by 3 bases and 0 bases, with 12 bases remaining between them. Germline CDR1 KGHSH, CDR2 LQKENI. This CDR3 is 16 amino acids long. CDR3 amino acids: CASSPLASSSYNEQFF. CDR3 sequence (DNA): TGTGCCAGCTCACCCTTAGCGTCGAGCTCCTACAATGAGCAGTTCTTC.

The V gene is TRBV29-1, the J gene TRBJ2-5; 7 nucleotides align to TRBD2. CDR3 length equals 18 residues. CDR1 is SQVTM, CDR2 ANQGSEA, per germline. The V segment lost 0 bases and the J segment 1 base; nucleotides outside the gene matches: 14. This CDR3 is CSVEDGASGQSSQETQYF. CDR3 nucleotides: TGCAGCGTTGAAGATGGGGCTAGCGGTCAGTCGTCCCAAGAGACCCAGTACTTC.

The J gene is TRBJ1-1, the V gene TRBV18; 7 bases are shared with TRBD1. From germline, CDR1 is KGHSH and CDR2 LQKENI. After removal of 4 bases from V and 1 base from J, the junction contained 3 bases not matched to a gene. This CDR3 is built from 14 residues. In DNA, the CDR3 is TGTGCCAGCTCACAGAACAGGGGGAACACTGAAGCTTTCTTT. Encoded protein: CASSQNRGNTEAFF.

The chain links TRBV3-1 (or the pseudogene TRBV3-2) to TRBJ2-5, with D tentatively TRBD1 (8 bases). This CDR3 spans 15 amino acids. The germline V gene encodes CDR1 LGHDT and CDR2 YNNKEL (reference sequence). V gave up 0 bases and J gave up 5 bases, with 13 bases separating them. The CDR3 DNA follows: TGTGCCAGCAGCCAAGATGGACAGGGAGGGGAGACCCAGTACTTC. Amino acid sequence: CASSQDGQGGETQYF.

V usage is TRBV12-3 or TRBV12-4 and J usage is TRBJ1-1, with 9 nucleotides matching TRBD1. J gave up 6 bases and V 8 bases, and 4 bases lay outside the gene matches. The CDR3 runs 12 residues. The CDR3 loop is CASDRQGAEAFF. The CDR3 DNA sequence: TGTGCCAGCGACAGACAGGGGGCTGAAGCTTTCTTT.

The chain joins TRBV4-1 to TRBJ2-3; D might be TRBD2 (5 bases). Per germline, CDR1 MGHRA and CDR2 YSYEKL. Trimming removed 4 bases at V and 5 bases at J, with 7 bases between. CDR3 length: 12 amino acids. The CDR3 sequence is CASSLRGDTQYF. DNA for the CDR3: TGCGCCAGCAGCCTACGGGGAGATACGCAGTATTTT.

This clone occurred once. This chain connects TRBV28 to TRBJ2-2; 16 bases match TRBD2. The trim removed 0 bases at V and 6 bases at J, leaving 1 base unmatched. The CDR3 totals 17 residues. Germline V gene lookup returns CDR1 MDHEN and CDR2 SYDVKM. This CDR3 reads CASSLWGLAGGPGELFF. The CDR3 coding sequence is TGTGCCAGCAGTTTATGGGGACTAGCGGGAGGGCCCGGGGAGCTGTTTTTT.

This clone was counted only a few times. The chain joins TRBV7-9 to TRBJ1-5; tentatively, D is TRBD1 (5 bases). This CDR3 comprises 14 residues. Per germline, CDR1 SEHNR and CDR2 FQNEAQ (reference sequence). Trimming cost V 4 bases and J 2 bases, with 9 bases left between them. The CDR3 loop reads CASSSGHGNQPQHF. The CDR3 DNA reads as TGTGCCAGCAGCTCCGGACACGGCAATCAGCCCCAGCATTTT.

This chain joins TRBV7-3 and TRBJ2-1; TRBD2 agrees at 15 bases. V dropped 0 bases and J dropped 9; count of bases not matched to a gene: 9. The CDR3 is 18 amino acids. CDR1 SGHTA and CDR2 FQGTGA come from the germline V gene. The CDR3, as DNA: TGTGCCAGCAGCTTAACTGCGTCTGGGACTAGCGGGGGGTTTGAGCAGTTCTTC. It specifies CASSLTASGTSGGFEQFF.

The CDR3 region has the DNA TGTGCCACCAGCAGAGACCCCTCCAACCTATATGCGCAGTATTTT. It specifies CATSRDPSNLYAQYF. V and J are TRBV15 and TRBJ2-3; D is uncertain. CDR1 is LNHNV, CDR2 YYDKDF, per germline (reference sequence). With 0 bases removed from V and 10 bases from J, the gap between germline ends came to 17 bases. The CDR3 is made up of 15 amino acids.